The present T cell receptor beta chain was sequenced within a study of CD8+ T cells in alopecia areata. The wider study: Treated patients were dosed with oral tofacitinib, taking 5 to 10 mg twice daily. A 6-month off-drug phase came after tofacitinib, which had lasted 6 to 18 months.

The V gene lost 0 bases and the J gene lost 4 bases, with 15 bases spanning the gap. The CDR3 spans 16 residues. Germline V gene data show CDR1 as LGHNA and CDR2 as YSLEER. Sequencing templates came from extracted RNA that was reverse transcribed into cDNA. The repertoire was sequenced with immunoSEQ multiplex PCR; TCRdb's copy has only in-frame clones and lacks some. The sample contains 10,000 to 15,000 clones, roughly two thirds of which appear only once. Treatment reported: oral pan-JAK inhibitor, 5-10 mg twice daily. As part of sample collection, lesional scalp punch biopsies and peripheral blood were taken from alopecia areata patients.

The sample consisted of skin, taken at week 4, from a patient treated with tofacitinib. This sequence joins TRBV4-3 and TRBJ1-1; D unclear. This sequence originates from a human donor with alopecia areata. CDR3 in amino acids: CASSQDIRAWGTEAFF. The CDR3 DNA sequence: TGCGCCAGCAGCCAAGATATTAGGGCTTGGGGCACTGAAGCTTTCTTT.